The entry that follows covers one T cell receptor (beta chain) sequence. The data were taken from a study of blood T cell repertoires in COVID-19. Overall study context: COVID-19 samples, acute and convalescent, were from the United States, Italy and Spain.

Profiled with immunoSEQ multiplex PCR; TCRdb holds only in-frame clones, not every one. The sample comprises roughly 170,000 clones, about 83% of which are singletons, and 7.5% to 9.5% rests with the top ten. V lost 2 bases and J 6 bases, leaving 14 bases between the germline ends. The CDR3 is 14 residues long. Germline V CDR1 and CDR2: KGHSH, LQKENI. The gene calls are TRBV18 and TRBJ2-7; D possibly corresponds to TRBD2 (5 bases). Sequencing was done on a sample of peripheral blood. The sequence derives from a man aged 35-49 years who had recovered from COVID-19. CDR3 DNA sequence: TGTGCCAGCTCACCAAGAGGGATTGGCTTCGAGCAGTACTTC. Translating it yields CASSPRGIGFEQYF.